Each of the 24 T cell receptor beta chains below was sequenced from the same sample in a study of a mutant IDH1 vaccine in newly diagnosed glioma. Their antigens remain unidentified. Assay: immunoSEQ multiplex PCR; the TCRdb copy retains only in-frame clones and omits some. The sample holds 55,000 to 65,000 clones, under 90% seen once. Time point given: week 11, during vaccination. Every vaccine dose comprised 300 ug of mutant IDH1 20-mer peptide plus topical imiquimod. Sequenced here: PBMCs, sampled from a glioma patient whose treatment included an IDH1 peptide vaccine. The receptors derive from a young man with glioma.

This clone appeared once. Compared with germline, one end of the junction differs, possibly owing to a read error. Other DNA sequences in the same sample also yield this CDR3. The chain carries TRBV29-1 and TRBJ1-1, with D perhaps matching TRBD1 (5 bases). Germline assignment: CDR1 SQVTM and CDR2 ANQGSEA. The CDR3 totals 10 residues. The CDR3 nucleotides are TGCAGCGTTGTGGACACTGAGGCTTTCTTT. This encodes CSVVDTEAFF.

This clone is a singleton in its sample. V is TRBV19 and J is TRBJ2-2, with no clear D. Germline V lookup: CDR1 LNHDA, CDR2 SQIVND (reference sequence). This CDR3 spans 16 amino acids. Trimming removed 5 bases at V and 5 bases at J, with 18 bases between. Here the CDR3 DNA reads TGTGCCAGTAGTTATGTCCGCTATAGGGAAACCGGGGAGCTGTTTTTT. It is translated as CASSYVRYRETGELFF.

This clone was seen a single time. The CDR3 here is CASSLAVAGGYINIQYF. The CDR3 bases are TGTGCCAGCAGCTTAGCCGTAGCGGGAGGGTATATAAACATTCAGTACTTC. The chain combines TRBV7-8 with TRBJ2-4, with 11 bases identical to TRBD2. J gave up 6 bases and V 0 bases, and 7 bases lay outside the gene matches. The germline V gene has CDR1 SGHVS and CDR2 FQNEAQ. CDR3 length equals 17 residues.

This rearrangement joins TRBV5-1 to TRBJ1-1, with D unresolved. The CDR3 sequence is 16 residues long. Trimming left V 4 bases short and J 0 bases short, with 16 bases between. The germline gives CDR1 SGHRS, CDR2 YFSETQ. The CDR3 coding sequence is TGCGCCAGCAGCGTAGTACCCTGGGAAGTGAACACTGAAGCTTTCTTT. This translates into CASSVVPWEVNTEAFF.

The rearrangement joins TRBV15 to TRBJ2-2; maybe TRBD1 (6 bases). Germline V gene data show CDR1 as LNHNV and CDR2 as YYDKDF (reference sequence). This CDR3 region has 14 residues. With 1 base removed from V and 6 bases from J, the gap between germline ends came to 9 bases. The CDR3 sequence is CATSRVGGSGELFF. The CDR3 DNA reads TGTGCCACCAGCAGAGTAGGGGGATCCGGGGAGCTGTTTTTT.

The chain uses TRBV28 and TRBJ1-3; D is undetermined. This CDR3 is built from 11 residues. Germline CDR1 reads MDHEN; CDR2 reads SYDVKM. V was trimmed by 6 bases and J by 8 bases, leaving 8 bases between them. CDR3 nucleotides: TGTGCCAGCAGCTCGGTAGACACCATATATTTT. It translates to CASSSVDTIYF. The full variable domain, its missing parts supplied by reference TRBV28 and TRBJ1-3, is DVKVTQSSRYLVKRTGEKVFLECVQDMDHENMFWYRQDPGLGLRLIYFSYDVKMKEKGDIPEGYSVSREKKERFSLILESASTNQTSMYLCASSSVDTIYFGEGSWLTVV.

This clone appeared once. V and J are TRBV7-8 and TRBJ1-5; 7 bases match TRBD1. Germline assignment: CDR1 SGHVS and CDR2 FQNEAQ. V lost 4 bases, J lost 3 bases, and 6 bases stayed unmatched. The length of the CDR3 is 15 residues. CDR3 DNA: TGTGCCAGCAGCTCGACAGGGCAGGTCAATCAGCCCCAGCATTTT. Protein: CASSSTGQVNQPQHF.

The CDR3 nucleotides are TGTGCCAGCTGCGGACTAGCGGGAGACCGGTACGAGCAGTACTTC. Amino acid sequence: CASCGLAGDRYEQYF. J is TRBJ2-5 and V is TRBV28, with 13 bases identical to TRBD2. The J call is doubtful: the DNA matches TRBJ2-7 better. Germline assignment: CDR1 MDHEN and CDR2 SYDVKM. This CDR3 contains 15 residues.

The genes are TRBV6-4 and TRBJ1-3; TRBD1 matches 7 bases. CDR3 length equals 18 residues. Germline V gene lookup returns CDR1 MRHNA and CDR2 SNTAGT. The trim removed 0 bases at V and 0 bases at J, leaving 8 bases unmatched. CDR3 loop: CASSDSPQGEFSGNTIYF. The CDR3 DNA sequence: TGTGCCAGCAGTGACTCACCCCAGGGGGAATTCTCTGGAAACACCATATATTTT.

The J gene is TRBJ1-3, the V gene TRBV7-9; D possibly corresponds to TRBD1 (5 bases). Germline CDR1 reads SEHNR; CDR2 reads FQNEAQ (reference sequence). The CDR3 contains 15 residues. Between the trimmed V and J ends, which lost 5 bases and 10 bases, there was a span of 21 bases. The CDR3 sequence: CASSPGTGEWETIYF. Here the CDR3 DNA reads TGTGCCAGCAGCCCCGGGACGGGTGAATGGGAGACCATATATTTT.

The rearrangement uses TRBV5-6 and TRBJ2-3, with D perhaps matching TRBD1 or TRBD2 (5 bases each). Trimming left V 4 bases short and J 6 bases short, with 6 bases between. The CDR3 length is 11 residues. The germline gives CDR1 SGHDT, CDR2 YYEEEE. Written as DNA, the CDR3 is TGTGCCAGCAGCCGGGGCGATACGCAGTATTTT. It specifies CASSRGDTQYF. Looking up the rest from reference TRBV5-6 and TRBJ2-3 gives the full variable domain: DAGVTQSPTHLIKTRGQQVTLRCSPKSGHDTVSWYQQALGQGPQFIFQYYEEEERQRGNFPDRFSGHQFPNYSSELNVNALLLGDSALYLCASSRGDTQYFGPGTRLTVL.

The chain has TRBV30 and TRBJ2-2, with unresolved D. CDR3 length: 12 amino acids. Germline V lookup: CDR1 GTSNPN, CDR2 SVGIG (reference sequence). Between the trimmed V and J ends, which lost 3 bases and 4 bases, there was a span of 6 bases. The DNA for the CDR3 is TGTGCCTGGAGACATTCCACCGGGGAGCTGTTTTTT. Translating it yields CAWRHSTGELFF.

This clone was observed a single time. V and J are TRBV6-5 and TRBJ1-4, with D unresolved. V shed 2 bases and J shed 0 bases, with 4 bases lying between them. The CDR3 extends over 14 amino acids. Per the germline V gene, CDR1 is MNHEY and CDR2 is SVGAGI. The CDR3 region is CASSYGTTNEKLFF. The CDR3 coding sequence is TGTGCCAGCAGTTACGGGACAACTAATGAAAAACTGTTTTTT.

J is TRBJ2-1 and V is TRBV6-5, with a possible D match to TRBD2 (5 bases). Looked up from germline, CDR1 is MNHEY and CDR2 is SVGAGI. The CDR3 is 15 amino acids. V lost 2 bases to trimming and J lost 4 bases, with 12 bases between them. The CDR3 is CASSYTGKLYNEQFF. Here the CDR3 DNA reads TGTGCCAGCAGTTACACGGGGAAGTTATACAATGAGCAGTTCTTC.

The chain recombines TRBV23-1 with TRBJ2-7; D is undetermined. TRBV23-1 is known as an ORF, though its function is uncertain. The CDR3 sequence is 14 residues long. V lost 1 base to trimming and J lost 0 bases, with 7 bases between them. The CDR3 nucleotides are TGCGCCAGCAGTCAATTCACCTACTCCTACGAGCAGTACTTC. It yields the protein CASSQFTYSYEQYF.

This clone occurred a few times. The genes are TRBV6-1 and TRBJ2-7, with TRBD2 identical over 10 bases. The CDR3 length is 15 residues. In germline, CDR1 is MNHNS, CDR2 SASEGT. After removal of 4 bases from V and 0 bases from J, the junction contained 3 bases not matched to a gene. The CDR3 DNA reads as TGTGCCAGCAGTGCTAGCGGGAGCAGCTCCTACGAGCAGTACTTC. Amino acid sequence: CASSASGSSSYEQYF.

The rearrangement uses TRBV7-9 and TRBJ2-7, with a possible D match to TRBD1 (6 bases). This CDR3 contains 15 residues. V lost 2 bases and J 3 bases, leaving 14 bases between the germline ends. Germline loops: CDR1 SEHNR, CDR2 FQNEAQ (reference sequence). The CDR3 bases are TGTGCCAGCAGCTTACAATACAGGGCCCGCTACGAGCAGTACTTC. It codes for CASSLQYRARYEQYF.

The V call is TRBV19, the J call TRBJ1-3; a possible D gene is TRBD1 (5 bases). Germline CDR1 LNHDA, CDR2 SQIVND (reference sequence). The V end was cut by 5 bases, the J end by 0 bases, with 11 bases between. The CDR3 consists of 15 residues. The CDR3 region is CASSPQTDSGNTIYF. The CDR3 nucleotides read TGTGCCAGTAGTCCCCAGACAGACTCTGGAAACACCATATATTTT.

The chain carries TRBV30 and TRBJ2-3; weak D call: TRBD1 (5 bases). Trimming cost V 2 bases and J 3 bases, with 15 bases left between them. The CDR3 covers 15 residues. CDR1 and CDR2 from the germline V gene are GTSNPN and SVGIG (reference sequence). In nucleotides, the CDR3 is TGTGCCTGGAGTCAAGGACACTGGGGAACAGATACGCAGTATTTT. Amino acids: CAWSQGHWGTDTQYF.

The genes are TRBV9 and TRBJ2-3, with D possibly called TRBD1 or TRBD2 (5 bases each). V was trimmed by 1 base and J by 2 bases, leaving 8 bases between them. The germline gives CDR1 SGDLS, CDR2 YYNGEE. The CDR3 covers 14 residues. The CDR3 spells CASSVRGNTDTQYF. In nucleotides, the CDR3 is TGTGCCAGCAGCGTACGGGGCAACACAGATACGCAGTATTTT.

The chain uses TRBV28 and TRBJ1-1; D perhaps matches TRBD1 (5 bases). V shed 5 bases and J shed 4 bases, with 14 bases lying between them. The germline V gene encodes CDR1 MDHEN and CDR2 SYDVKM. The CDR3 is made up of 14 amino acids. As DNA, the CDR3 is TGTGCCAGCAGTCCTGGGGCCTACCCCACTGAAGCTTTCTTT. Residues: CASSPGAYPTEAFF.

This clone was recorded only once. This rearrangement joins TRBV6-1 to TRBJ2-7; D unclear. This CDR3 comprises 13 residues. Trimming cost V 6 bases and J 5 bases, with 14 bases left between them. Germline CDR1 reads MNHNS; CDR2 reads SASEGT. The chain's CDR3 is CASRGPRSDEQYF. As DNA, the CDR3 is TGTGCCAGCAGAGGACCACGAAGTGACGAGCAGTACTTC.

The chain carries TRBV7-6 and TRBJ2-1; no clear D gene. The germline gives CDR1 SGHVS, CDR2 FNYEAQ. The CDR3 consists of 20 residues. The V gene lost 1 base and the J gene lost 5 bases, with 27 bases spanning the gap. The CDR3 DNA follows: TGTGCCAGCAGCTTAGGGGGTATGGTGGTACACCGTCTAACTAACAATGAGCAGTTCTTC. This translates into CASSLGGMVVHRLTNNEQFF.

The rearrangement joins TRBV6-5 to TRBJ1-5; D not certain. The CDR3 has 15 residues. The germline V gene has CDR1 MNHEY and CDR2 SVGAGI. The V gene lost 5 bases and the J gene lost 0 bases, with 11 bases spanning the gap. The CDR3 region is CASSGDTTSNQPQHF. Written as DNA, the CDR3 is TGTGCCAGCAGTGGAGACACAACTAGCAATCAGCCCCAGCATTTT.